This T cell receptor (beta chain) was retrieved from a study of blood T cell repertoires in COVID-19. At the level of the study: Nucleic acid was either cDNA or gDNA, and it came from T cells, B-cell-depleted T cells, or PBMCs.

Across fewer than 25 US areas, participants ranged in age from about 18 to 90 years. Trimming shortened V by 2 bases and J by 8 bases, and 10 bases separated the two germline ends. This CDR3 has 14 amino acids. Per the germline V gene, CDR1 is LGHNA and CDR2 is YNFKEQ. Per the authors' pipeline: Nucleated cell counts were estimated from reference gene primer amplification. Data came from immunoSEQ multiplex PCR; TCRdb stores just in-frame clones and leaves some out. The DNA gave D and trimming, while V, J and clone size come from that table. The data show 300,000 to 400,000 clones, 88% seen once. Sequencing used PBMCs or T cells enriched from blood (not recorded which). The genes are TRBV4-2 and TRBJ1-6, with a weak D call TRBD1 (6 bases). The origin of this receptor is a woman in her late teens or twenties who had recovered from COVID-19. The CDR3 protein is CASSQRGGDSPLHF. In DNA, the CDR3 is TGTGCCAGCAGCCAACGAGGGGGGGATTCACCCCTCCACTTT.